One sample yielded the 5 T cell receptor beta chains listed below, sequenced in a study of cytomegalovirus exposure and HLA in healthy donors. PCR primers comprised 60 Vbeta and 13 Jbeta primers. Sequencing was performed with immunoSEQ multiplex PCR; in TCRdb, only in-frame clones are kept and a portion is missing. The table records about 110,000 clones, approximately 80% of them present only once. Sequencing used PBMCs. These receptors were obtained from a female donor in good health and CMV-seropositive.

The CDR3 here is CASSTMPASYEQYF. In DNA form, the CDR3 reads TGTGCCAGCAGCACTATGCCAGCGTCCTACGAGCAGTACTTC. V usage is TRBV7-6 and J usage is TRBJ2-7; D unresolved. This CDR3 is 14 amino acids long. V was clipped by 5 bases and J by 1 base, with 12 bases between them. Germline V gene lookup returns CDR1 SGHVS and CDR2 FNYEAQ.

The chain uses TRBV19 and TRBJ1-2; D is perhaps TRBD1 (5 bases). Germline V gene lookup returns CDR1 LNHDA and CDR2 SQIVND (reference sequence). With 4 bases removed from V and 0 bases from J, the gap between germline ends came to 12 bases. This CDR3 contains 15 residues. The CDR3 region is CASSTGRVSNYGYTF. The CDR3, as DNA: TGTGCCAGTAGTACCGGCAGGGTATCTAACTATGGCTACACCTTC. Full variable domain (rest looked up from reference TRBV19 and TRBJ1-2): DGGITQSPKYLFRKEGQNVTLSCEQNLNHDAMYWYRQDPGQGLRLIYYSQIVNDFQKGDIAEGYSVSREKKESFPLTVTSAQKNPTAFYLCASSTGRVSNYGYTFGSGTRLTVV.

This clone was recorded once. J is TRBJ1-3 and V is TRBV2, with 12 bases matching TRBD1. The ends lost 6 bases at V and 3 bases at J; junction bases unmatched: 6. The germline V gene has CDR1 SNHLY and CDR2 FYNNEI. The CDR3 runs 16 residues. The CDR3 DNA is TGTGCCAGCAGGGCCGGGACAGGGGGCTTTGGAAACACCATATATTTT. Amino acids: CASRAGTGGFGNTIYF.

This clone was found a few times. V is TRBV28 and J is TRBJ2-2; D is undetermined. Looked up from germline, CDR1 is MDHEN and CDR2 is SYDVKM. The CDR3 has 14 amino acids. V dropped 4 bases and J dropped 6 bases, with 12 bases sitting between them. CDR3 sequence: CASSSNAVAGELFF. The CDR3 DNA reads as TGTGCCAGCAGTTCCAATGCCGTAGCCGGGGAGCTGTTTTTT. The full variable domain, its missing parts supplied by reference TRBV28 and TRBJ2-2, is DVKVTQSSRYLVKRTGEKVFLECVQDMDHENMFWYRQDPGLGLRLIYFSYDVKMKEKGDIPEGYSVSREKKERFSLILESASTNQTSMYLCASSSNAVAGELFFGEGSRLTVL.

The chain joins TRBV2 to TRBJ1-1; D not resolved. V lost 6 bases to trimming and J lost 0 bases, with 11 bases between them. The CDR3 covers 14 residues. Germline CDR1 reads SNHLY; CDR2 reads FYNNEI. CDR3 sequence: CASSIRTVNTEAFF. The CDR3 nucleotides are TGTGCCAGCAGCATCCGTACGGTGAACACTGAAGCTTTCTTT.